This T cell receptor beta chain derives from a study of blood T cells in healthy people across ages (dated by TCRdb to the mid-2010s). About the study as a whole: Template switching captured roughly one uniquely barcoded TCR beta cDNA molecule per two T cells in model experiments. To track age-related changes in TCR beta repertoire diversity, the study relied on deep sequencing normalized with unique cDNA molecular identifiers. Four age groups were formed from the donors: young (average approximately 16 years), middle-aged (approximately 40), aged (roughly 59) and long-lived (less than 85). To avoid experimental bias, donors of different ages were randomly spread across the sequencing lanes. The study analyzed two additional independent replicas of 1 million unique cDNA reads from the same blood draw for two donors, one aged 18 to 30 and one aged 80 or older. Broad study findings and their caveats: There was a strong correlation between observed TCR beta diversity and the percentage of naive T cells measured by flow cytometry. Total diversity estimates from one million sequenced T cells were considered lower bounds and underestimates. Compared with the aged group, the long-lived group had more naive CD4+ T cells, fewer expanded clones and increased TCR diversity, suggesting age selection. As age increased, observed TCR beta diversity per million T cells dropped in a roughly linear way, and a significant reduction was already evident by age about 40. Conclusive comparison of naive and antigen-experienced compartments was prevented by the profiling of bulk unsorted PBMCs. Because donor CMV infection status was unknown, age-related changes in expanded clonotypes were potentially confounded.

Turning to this clonotype: Its antigen is currently not known. A clone one base away is much larger, so this may be a read error.

Donors were a few dozen systemically healthy Caucasian individuals from Russia aged roughly 6 to 100 years. Each donor gave about 9.8 milliliters of peripheral blood, drawn into EDTA-treated Vacutainer tubes. PBMCs were isolated by Ficoll-Paque density-gradient centrifugation, with at least 7 million obtained per sample. Trizol reagent was used to extract total RNA from the PBMCs, yielding at least 6 micrograms per sample. For every donor, an aliquot of PBMCs went through flow cytometry to measure the percentages of naive CD45RAhigh/CD27high T cells. Libraries were made using 5' RACE. Sequencing was carried out with an Illumina HiSeq 2500. A second PCR of about 7 to 12 cycles was performed with a sample-barcoded 5' primer and a J-beta primer mix. A template-switch 5' adaptor carrying 12 random nucleotides introduced a unique molecular identifier onto each TCR beta cDNA molecule. Each sample yielded at least 2.5 million CDR3-containing paired-end reads. The Mint cDNA synthesis kit, primed by a TRBC-specific oligonucleotide, was used to synthesize first-strand cDNA from all RNA. All cDNA was treated with uracil-DNA glycosylase and then went through a first 18-cycle PCR with the universal primers M1SS and BC2_uni_R. Per the original workflow: For normalization, 1 million high-quality reads, each with a distinct molecular identifier, were randomly selected from each sample. Reads with shared molecular identifiers were discarded instead of being binned into consensus sequences. MiTCR, with a Q25 quality threshold and the strictest error-elimination algorithm, was used for CDR3 identification, clonotype clustering and error correction. A nonparametric unseen species model with Euler transformation was used to estimate a lower bound on total TCR beta diversity. TCRdb ran its own pipeline on the public reads, namely fastp trimming at Q25 and MiXCR clone calling, and kept in-frame beta chains. Merged by CDR3 protein, the rows form single entries marked with the most common genes and DNA. The V and J calls reflect TCRdb's pipeline rather than the authors' work. A total of roughly 1.6 million distinct CDR3 sequences appear in this sample, 34% of them only once. Jointly, the top ten make up around 11% of the sample.

CDR1 SQVTM and CDR2 ANQGSEA are derived from the germline V gene. The CDR3, cysteine through phenylalanine, is 10 amino acids long. Of the read, only the CDR3 DNA is kept; its 30 bases are in frame from base 1. V and J lose 2 bases and 7 bases, and a span of 5 bases separates them. Here the chain combines TRBV29-1 and TRBJ2-5; the D gene cannot be resolved reliably. The TCR comes from a woman in her 30s in good health. Sequenced input: blood. The nucleotides are TGCAGCGTTGAAACGGTGACCCAGTACTTC. Its protein reads: CSVETVTQYF.